This T cell receptor beta chain was identified in a study of T cells in Graves' hyperthyroidism and ophthalmopathy. Study conclusions and caveats: Most clonotypes that expanded in the thyroid above 0.001 also showed up in blood.

The V and J ends lost 4 bases and 2 bases, in that order; junction bases with no gene match: 11. The CDR3 spans 20 residues. The V gene's germline CDR1 is MDHEN and CDR2 SYDVKM. Researchers defined stable Graves' hyperthyroidism as no ophthalmopathy progression within 18 months. Patients aged 18 to 65 had newly diagnosed hyperthyroidism that had lasted under 2 months. Exclusion criteria comprised uncontrolled infection, other autoimmune disease, pregnancy or lactation. What was amplified from RNA transcripts were TCR beta CDR3 regions. TCR CDR3 underwent first-round RT-PCR with the HTBI primer set. TCRdb passed the multiplex PCR reads through MiXCR, listing each CDR3 protein once. The sample lists approximately 710,000 distinct CDR3 sequences, roughly 17% seen once, with around a sixth in the top ten. A remark on this clonotype: Its antigen is unknown.

The clonotype originates from a man in his fifties with Graves' hyperthyroidism. Sequenced material: blood. The chain recombines TRBV28 with TRBJ2-1; 16 bases match TRBD2. Written as DNA, the CDR3 is TGTGCCAGCAGTTCCTATCTGGGACTAGCGGGAGGGGGTCCCTACAATGAGCAGTTCTTC. Its protein product is CASSSYLGLAGGGPYNEQFF. Drawing the rest from reference TRBV28 and TRBJ2-1, the complete variable domain is DVKVTQSSRYLVKRTGEKVFLECVQDMDHENMFWYRQDPGLGLRLIYFSYDVKMKEKGDIPEGYSVSREKKERFSLILESASTNQTSMYLCASSSYLGLAGGGPYNEQFFGPGTRLTVL.